Shown below are 20 T cell receptor beta chains from a single sample sequenced in a study of Tregs in tolerant kidney transplant recipients. Libraries were prepared by immunoSEQ multiplex PCR; TCRdb keeps only in-frame clonotypes and omits some of them. Here the sample spans about 240,000 clones, about 86% being singletons. What was sequenced was CD4+ T cells from blood. The receptors were gathered from a human donor in good health.

The J gene is TRBJ1-4, the V gene TRBV5-1; D gene uncertain. CDR1 and CDR2 (germline): SGHRS, YFSETQ. Between the trimmed V and J ends, which lost 0 bases and 3 bases, there was a span of 6 bases. The CDR3 spans 14 residues. The CDR3 loop is CASSLGGANEKLFF. CDR3 nucleotides: TGCGCCAGCAGCTTGGGGGGAGCTAATGAAAAACTGTTTTTT. The full variable domain, in which reference TRBV5-1 and TRBJ1-4 provide the parts outside the CDR3, is KAGVTQTPRYLIKTRGQQVTLSCSPISGHRSVSWYQQTPGQGLQFLFEYFSETQRNKGNFPGRFSGRQFSNSRSEMNVSTLELGDSALYLCASSLGGANEKLFFGSGTQLSVL.

The CDR3 sequence: CASSLVRGNEQFF. The DNA for the CDR3 is TGTGCCAGCAGCTTGGTAAGGGGTAATGAGCAGTTCTTC. This chain connects TRBV11-2 to TRBJ2-1; perhaps TRBD1 as D (5 bases). This CDR3 region has 13 residues. Germline values: CDR1 SGHAT, CDR2 FQNNGV. V lost 3 bases to trimming and J lost 7 bases, with 10 bases between them.

This clone appeared a few times. This sequence joins TRBV27 and TRBJ2-5, with TRBD1 matching 9 bases. Per the germline V gene, CDR1 is MNHEY and CDR2 is SMNVEV (reference sequence). CDR3 length: 16 residues. Germline trimming cut 1 base from V and 5 bases from J; bases unmatched to any gene: 8. The CDR3 here is CASSLFSGQGRETQYF. CDR3 coding DNA: TGTGCCAGCAGTTTATTCTCCGGACAGGGGCGGGAGACCCAGTACTTC.

The CDR3 DNA sequence: TGTGCCAGCAGCTCCGGGACAGGGGGTTCCTACGAGCAGTACTTC. This translates into CASSSGTGGSYEQYF. V usage is TRBV6-6 and J usage is TRBJ2-7; 11 bases are a match to TRBD1. The V gene's germline CDR1 is MNHNY and CDR2 SVGAGI (reference sequence). The CDR3 contains 15 residues. The ends lost 6 bases at V and 1 base at J; junction bases unmatched: 5.

The chain uses TRBV7-9 and TRBJ2-5; TRBD2 is a possible D gene (5 bases). V was pared by 4 bases and J by 2 bases, with 11 bases between. The germline gives CDR1 SEHNR, CDR2 FQNEAQ (reference sequence). The CDR3 contains 14 residues. As DNA, the CDR3 is TGTGCCAGCAGCTCATGGCGGGCACAAGAGACCCAGTACTTC. Protein: CASSSWRAQETQYF.

This sequence joins TRBV18 and TRBJ2-1; tentatively, D is TRBD2 (5 bases). This CDR3 has 15 residues. Germline lookup yields CDR1 KGHSH and CDR2 LQKENI. Trimming removed 6 bases at V and 10 bases at J, with 22 bases between. This CDR3 is CASSPPATGIQEQFF. As DNA, the CDR3 is TGTGCCAGCTCCCCTCCCGCAACCGGGATCCAGGAGCAGTTCTTC.

CDR3 residues: CASSPATSGGSYEQYF. The CDR3 bases are TGTGCCAGCAGCCCGGCGACTAGCGGGGGCTCCTACGAGCAGTACTTC. The chain combines TRBV11-2 with TRBJ2-5, with 12 bases fitting TRBD2. The tail of the sequence fits TRBJ2-7 better, so the J call may be wrong. The CDR3 length is 16 residues. Germline V lookup: CDR1 SGHAT, CDR2 FQNNGV.

The chain carries TRBV21-1 and TRBJ2-6; TRBD1, the table's D call, was not compared with the DNA. TRBV21-1 is noted as a pseudogene. The CDR3 loop spans 19 amino acids. This CDR3 is CASSKTETETPSGANVLTF. CDR3 DNA sequence: TGTGCCAGCAGCAAAACGGAAACAGAAACTCCTTCTGGGGCCAACGTCCTGACTTTC.

The genes are TRBV10-3 and TRBJ1-2, with D possibly TRBD1 on 6 matching bases. CDR3 length: 14 amino acids. V gave up 3 bases and J gave up 8 bases, with 16 bases separating them. Germline V lookup: CDR1 ENHRY, CDR2 SYGVKD. CDR3 protein: CAISDSEQGGGYTF. DNA for the CDR3: TGTGCCATCAGTGATTCGGAACAGGGAGGCGGCTACACCTTC.

As for this clone: At one boundary the junction diverges from the germline segment, which might be a read error. The CDR3 spells CPSSISQSGTAGFGYTF. Here the CDR3 DNA reads TGCCCCAGCAGTATAAGCCAATCCGGGACGGCGGGGTTTGGCTACACCTTC. V is TRBV5-1 and J is TRBJ1-2; weak D call: TRBD1 (5 bases). Germline loops: CDR1 SGHRS, CDR2 YFSETQ. CDR3 size: 17 residues.

This clone was seen only a few times. The chain recombines TRBV11-2 with TRBJ1-2, with 8 bases aligning to TRBD1. With V trimmed by 6 bases and J by 6 bases, 15 bases remained unmatched. CDR1 SGHAT and CDR2 FQNNGV come from the germline V gene. The CDR3 extends over 16 amino acids. CDR3 DNA: TGTGCCAGCAGTTCCCTCCTGGGCAGGGGGCGCGATGGCTACACCTTC. Translation gives CASSSLLGRGRDGYTF.

V gene TRBV30 combines with J gene TRBJ1-2; D unresolved. V dropped 2 bases and J dropped 1 base, with 2 bases sitting between them. The CDR3 extends over 11 amino acids. Germline V gene data show CDR1 as GTSNPN and CDR2 as SVGIG (reference sequence). The DNA of the CDR3 is TGTGCCTGGAGTAATAACTATGGCTACACCTTC. Translated, it gives CAWSNNYGYTF.

The CDR3 DNA reads TGTGCCAGCTCACCAGCAGGGCAAGCGGCCGGGGAGCTGTTTTTT. This sequence encodes CASSPAGQAAGELFF. The chain employs TRBV18 and TRBJ2-2, with D possibly being TRBD1 or TRBD2 (5 bases each). Trimming stripped 2 bases from V and 6 bases from J, with 13 bases between. Germline V CDR1 and CDR2: KGHSH, LQKENI. This CDR3 has 15 amino acids.

In its sample, this clone was seen a few times. The rearrangement joins TRBV6-5 to TRBJ1-3; D not resolved. V dropped 5 bases and J dropped 2 bases, with 7 bases sitting between them. This CDR3 comprises 13 residues. Germline V CDR1 and CDR2: MNHEY, SVGAGI. The CDR3 region is CASSTDAGNTIYF. CDR3 sequence (DNA): TGTGCCAGCAGTACGGACGCTGGAAACACCATATATTTT.

This chain joins TRBV10-1 and TRBJ1-2; D is unresolved. Trimming removed 3 bases at V and 7 bases at J, with 15 bases between. The CDR3 extends over 14 amino acids. In germline, CDR1 is WNHNN, CDR2 SYGVQD (reference sequence). CDR3 in amino acids: CASSDRVGYGGYTF. The CDR3 coding sequence is TGCGCCAGCAGTGACCGCGTGGGCTATGGTGGCTACACCTTC.

This clone showed up just once. The chain has TRBV6-5 and TRBJ2-5; the D gene is possibly TRBD1 (6 bases). The CDR3 sequence is 15 residues long. V was shortened by 6 bases and J by 2 bases, with 16 bases between the two germline ends. Looked up from germline, CDR1 is MNHEY and CDR2 is SVGAGI. The CDR3: CASRRRQESQETQYF. The CDR3 DNA reads TGTGCCAGCAGACGCCGACAGGAGTCACAAGAGACCCAGTACTTC.

The sample holds one count of this clone. The gene calls are TRBV30 and TRBJ1-1; 9 bases are a match to TRBD1. The CDR3 consists of 15 residues. J gave up 3 bases and V 2 bases, and 7 bases lay outside the gene matches. CDR1 GTSNPN and CDR2 SVGIG come from the germline V gene (reference sequence). CDR3 in amino acids: CAWSKTGTGHTEAFF. The CDR3 coding sequence is TGTGCCTGGAGTAAAACGGGGACAGGGCACACTGAAGCTTTCTTT.

The V gene is TRBV5-1, the J gene TRBJ1-2; D may be TRBD1 (5 bases). The V end was cut by 4 bases, the J end by 9 bases, with 16 bases between. Germline V gene sequence: CDR1 SGHRS, CDR2 YFSETQ. The CDR3 sequence is 13 residues long. This CDR3 is CASSIQDAGSYTF. The CDR3 DNA is TGCGCCAGCAGCATACAGGACGCGGGGAGCTACACCTTC.

A single count supports this clone. The chain couples TRBV6-1 to TRBJ2-3, with D unclear. CDR3 length: 15 amino acids. V was shortened by 4 bases and J by 4 bases, with 15 bases between the two germline ends. Germline CDR1 reads MNHNS; CDR2 reads SASEGT. CDR3 bases: TGTGCCAGCAGTGGCTTAAAAGCTTCGGCAGATACGCAGTATTTT. Protein sequence: CASSGLKASADTQYF.

This sequence joins TRBV5-1 and TRBJ2-7, with 9 bases matching TRBD2. J lost 2 bases, V lost 0 bases, and 9 bases had no gene match. The CDR3 has 17 amino acids. Germline CDR1 SGHRS, CDR2 YFSETQ. CDR3 sequence: CASSLGVLAGPPYEQYF. In DNA, the CDR3 is TGCGCCAGCAGCTTGGGTGTGCTAGCGGGACCTCCCTACGAGCAGTACTTC.